This T cell receptor (beta chain) emerged from a study of a mutant IDH1 vaccine in newly diagnosed glioma (dated by TCRdb to about 2021). With respect to the entire study: In the chemotherapy-containing groups, vaccination started alongside temozolomide cycles, whereas in patients who had radiotherapy alone it started 4-6 weeks after radiotherapy. Longitudinal TCRB deep sequencing was done for 25 to 30 treated patients, wherever samples were available for exploratory analyses. The week-35 safety follow-up took place at visit V12, and the week-47 end of study took place at visit V13. Before enrollment, most patients had been given radiochemotherapy with temozolomide as standard therapy, while the rest had received either radiotherapy alone or temozolomide alone. Of the 30 to 35 treated patients, 62.5% were male and roughly 40% were female, and a mean age of roughly 41 years was recorded. Peripheral blood samples were drawn at six visits, namely V03 (baseline), V05, V07, V10, V12 and V13.

The library was prepared using the immunoSEQ multiplex PCR assay. Following the manufacturer's protocol, the hsTCRB Kit was used to amplify rearranged TCR beta chain sequences. TCRB libraries were sequenced on an Illumina MiSeq. In the authors' own workflow: The kit vendor's proprietary platform handled demultiplexing, trimming and gene mapping. TCRdb mirrors the immuneACCESS table, restricted to in-frame sequences. Some clones are absent from its copies; in checked studies, under half trace to an unresolved V gene, and the reason for the others is unknown. Clone size and the V and J calls come from that table; the DNA yielded D and trimming. In this sample the table shows 65,000 to 85,000 clones, approximately 86% of which occur a single time. The ten most abundant clones make up 1.5% to 2% of the sample. In regard to this clone: No antigen is known for it. Base-call qualities are not available, and no considerably larger clone is one nucleotide away.

From cysteine to phenylalanine, the CDR3 is 13 amino acids long. The kept DNA is CDR3 alone, 39 bases in frame from the first base. CDR1 and CDR2, per the germline V gene (reference sequence), are LNHDA and SQIVND. The germline ends are 10 bases apart after V is trimmed by 3 bases and J by 7 bases. Results the study describes overall, beyond this receptor: According to the authors, sample limitations meant that analyses of patient blood samples could not be reproduced. Changes in the top peripheral T cell clonotypes picked up by TCRB sequencing did not appear to be linked to pseudoprogression. Vaccine-induced immune responses across multiple MHC alleles were detected in 80% to 95% of patients. Availability determined which PBMC samples were chosen for TCRB deep sequencing.

What the time point label conveys for this sample: week 35, safety follow-up. Each vaccine dose, consisting of 300 ug of a 20-mer mutant IDH1 peptide in Montanide, was administered subcutaneously with topical imiquimod. Patients received eight vaccinations in weeks 1, 3, 5, 7, 11, 15, 19 and 23, corresponding to visits V03 through V10. Newly diagnosed WHO grade 3 or 4 IDH1-mutant astrocytomas showing loss of nuclear ATRX were present in the donors. The samples were drawn from NOA16, a multicentre, single-arm, open-label phase I trial in Germany that tested a mutant IDH1 peptide vaccine in humans for the first time. The DNeasy Blood and Tissue Kit was used to extract genomic DNA from EDTA blood for TCRB sequencing.

Sequenced material: PBMCs, taken from a glioma patient whose treatment included an IDH1 peptide vaccine. The sequence was collected from a man aged 25 to 45 with glioma. The chain couples TRBV19 to TRBJ1-5; the D gene is perhaps TRBD1, from 5 matching bases. The bases are TGTGCCAGTAGTATGTCAGGGCAGCAGCCCCAGCATTTT. Translated, it reads CASSMSGQQPQHF.